This record concerns one T cell receptor beta chain sequence. What it binds is unknown. RNA was isolated and reverse transcribed to cDNA, the sequencing template. TCRdb's table, derived via immunoSEQ multiplex PCR, lists solely in-frame clones and lacks some. The table shows 40,000 to 50,000 clones, with about three fifths occurring only once. These data are taken from a study of CD8+ T cells in alopecia areata. Study-wide findings and caveats: Persistence during tofacitinib was seen for many expanded lesional clones in scalp and blood. Tofacitinib produced a significant decrease in scalp clonality and in expanded CD8+ clones among the top 100.

Treatment reported: oral pan-JAK inhibitor, 5-10 mg twice daily. Researchers gathered lesional scalp punch biopsies and peripheral blood from patients with alopecia areata. The clonotype originates from a human donor with alopecia areata. Here the sequenced sample was CD8+ T cells sorted from blood, taken at week 4, from a patient treated with tofacitinib.

The CDR3 is CASGGKGGTDTQYF. In DNA form, the CDR3 reads TGTGCTAGTGGGGGGAAGGGCGGCACAGATACGCAGTATTTT. The chain employs TRBV12-5 and TRBJ2-3; D remains unclear. Germline values: CDR1 LGHNT, CDR2 FRNRAP. Trimming removed 6 bases at V and 1 base at J, with 11 bases between. This CDR3 has 14 amino acids.